This T cell receptor (beta chain) was captured by sequencing in a study of cytotoxic CD8 clonotypes in ibrutinib-treated CLL. Points from the study as a whole: Higher clonality was seen at ibrutinib response and a return toward baseline at progression.

Comments on this clone: Its target is unknown.

Trimming shortened V by 5 bases and J by 12 bases, and 17 bases separated the two germline ends. This CDR3 has 14 residues. The V gene's germline CDR1 is SGHAT and CDR2 FQNNGV. As input for TCR beta libraries, about 2 micrograms of genomic DNA came from cryopreserved PBMCs. Investigators sought sequencing depths of between 1 in 200,000 and 1 in 1 million T cells. The assay was immunoSEQ multiplex PCR, and TCRdb's table has in-frame clones only and misses some. The sample has fewer than 300,000 clones; around 76% are singletons. The receptor's source is a human donor with chronic lymphocytic leukemia. This specimen was PBMCs, taken at disease progression, from a patient treated with ibrutinib. V and J are TRBV11-2 and TRBJ1-6, with D perhaps matching TRBD1 (6 bases). The CDR3 here is CASSPLDRFVPLHF. The CDR3, as DNA: TGTGCCAGCAGCCCGCTGGACAGATTCGTACCCCTCCACTTT.